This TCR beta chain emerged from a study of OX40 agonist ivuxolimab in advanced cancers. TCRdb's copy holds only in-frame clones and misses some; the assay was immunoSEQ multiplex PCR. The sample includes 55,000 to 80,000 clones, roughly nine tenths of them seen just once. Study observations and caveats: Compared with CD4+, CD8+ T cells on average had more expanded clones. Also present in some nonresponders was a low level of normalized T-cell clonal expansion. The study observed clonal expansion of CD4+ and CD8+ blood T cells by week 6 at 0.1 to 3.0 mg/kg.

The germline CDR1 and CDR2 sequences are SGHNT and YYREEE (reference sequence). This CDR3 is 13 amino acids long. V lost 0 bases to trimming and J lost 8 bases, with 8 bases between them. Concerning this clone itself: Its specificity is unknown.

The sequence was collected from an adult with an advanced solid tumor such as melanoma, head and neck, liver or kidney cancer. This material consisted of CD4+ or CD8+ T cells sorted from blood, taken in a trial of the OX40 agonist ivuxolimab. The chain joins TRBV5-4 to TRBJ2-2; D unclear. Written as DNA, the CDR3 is TGTGCCAGCAGCTTGGCCGGTAGAGGGGAGCTGTTTTTT. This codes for CASSLAGRGELFF.